This entry lists 23 T cell receptor beta chains sequenced from one sample in a study of shared clonotypes between healthy human individuals. Naive CD8 populations comprised CD45RO-negative cells positively selected for CCR7, excluding terminally differentiated effector memory CD45RA+ cells. Sequenced by immunoSEQ multiplex PCR; TCRdb stores in-frame clones only, minus some. The repertoire has 800,000 to 950,000 clones, just over 95% of them found once; the top ten carry about 0.21%. Sequenced material: naive CD8+ T cells sorted from blood. These receptors were taken from a man aged 25 to 40 in good health.

This clone has only one observation. The V call is TRBV5-1, the J call TRBJ2-4; the match to TRBD1 covers 12 bases. The CDR3 covers 16 residues. Per germline, CDR1 SGHRS and CDR2 YFSETQ. V was pared by 4 bases and J by 3 bases, with 5 bases of the junction left unmatched. The CDR3 nucleotides are TGCGCCAGCAGCCCGGGACAGGGGGCGGTCAAAAACATTCAGTACTTC. Protein product: CASSPGQGAVKNIQYF.

The chain employs TRBV29-1 and TRBJ2-7; D is unresolved. V lost 4 bases and J 7 bases, leaving 17 bases between the germline ends. The CDR3 consists of 13 residues. Per the germline V gene, CDR1 is SQVTM and CDR2 is ANQGSEA. For the CDR3, the DNA is TGCAGCGTTGCCCTTCCGGTGGCTCCGGAGCAGTACTTC. Protein sequence: CSVALPVAPEQYF.

The chain couples TRBV27 to TRBJ1-4; the D gene is possibly TRBD1 (5 bases). Germline V gene lookup returns CDR1 MNHEY and CDR2 SMNVEV (reference sequence). V was cut by 6 bases and J by 7 bases, with 15 bases left in between. This CDR3 region has 14 residues. DNA for the CDR3: TGTGCCAGCAGAGCAGCGGGGGAATTTGAAAAACTGTTTTTT. Translating gives CASRAAGEFEKLFF.

DNA for the CDR3: TGTGCCAGCAGTTACAAGCTCCGGGACAGGGCTTACGAGCAGTACTTC. Its protein is CASSYKLRDRAYEQYF. The chain has TRBV6-5 and TRBJ2-7; 9 positions match TRBD1. Germline-derived CDR1 and CDR2 are MNHEY and SVGAGI. J was trimmed by 4 bases and V by 2 bases; bases with no gene match: 9. The CDR3 has 16 residues.

V usage is TRBV4-1 and J usage is TRBJ2-7, with D hard to call. The CDR3 totals 13 residues. V was clipped by 0 bases and J by 5 bases, with 8 bases between them. From germline, CDR1 is MGHRA and CDR2 YSYEKL. CDR3 coding DNA: TGCGCCAGCAGCCAAGAAAGTGTGCACGAGCAGTACTTC. Protein sequence: CASSQESVHEQYF.

The chain combines TRBV27 with TRBJ2-7; TRBD2 is a possible D gene (6 bases). The V gene lost 5 bases and the J gene lost 2 bases, with 19 bases spanning the gap. This CDR3 comprises 16 residues. CDR1 and CDR2 (germline): MNHEY, SMNVEV (reference sequence). CDR3 nucleotides: TGTGCCAGCAGTAGCTTATCAGGGAGGACACCCTACGAGCAGTACTTC. The encoded protein is CASSSLSGRTPYEQYF.

The chain links TRBV7-9 to TRBJ2-5; 7 bases agree with TRBD2. The CDR3 runs 16 residues. After removal of 1 base from V and 5 bases from J, the junction contained 10 bases not matched to a gene. Germline CDR1 SEHNR, CDR2 FQNEAQ (reference sequence). CDR3 in amino acids: CASSLGASGERETQYF. The CDR3 coding sequence is TGTGCCAGCAGCTTAGGAGCTAGCGGAGAGAGGGAGACCCAGTACTTC.

Concerning this clone: Other nucleotide sequences from this sample produce the same CDR3. The J gene is TRBJ2-7, the V gene TRBV4-1; weak D call: TRBD1 (5 bases). Germline CDR1 MGHRA, CDR2 YSYEKL. The V and J ends lost 4 bases and 2 bases respectively, with 9 bases between them. The CDR3 totals 13 residues. The CDR3 bases are TGCGCCAGCAGCCCAGGACAAGCCTACGAGCAGTACTTC. Protein sequence: CASSPGQAYEQYF.

The chain is built from TRBV2 and TRBJ2-1; possible D gene TRBD2, 5 bases. Trimming stripped 6 bases from V and 3 bases from J, with 9 bases between. CDR3 length equals 13 residues. Per the germline V gene, CDR1 is SNHLY and CDR2 is FYNNEI. In nucleotides, the CDR3 is TGTGCCAGCAGCTCCCGGGACTACAATGAGCAGTTCTTC. This translates into CASSSRDYNEQFF.

The table lists this clone with a count of one. The rearrangement joins TRBV5-4 to TRBJ1-2, with D perhaps matching TRBD1 (5 bases). V was clipped by 4 bases and J by 4 bases, with 14 bases between them. Germline V gene lookup returns CDR1 SGHNT and CDR2 YYREEE (reference sequence). The CDR3 runs 14 residues. The CDR3 sequence is CASSPGTQPYGYTF. The CDR3 DNA reads as TGTGCCAGCAGCCCCGGGACCCAACCCTATGGCTACACCTTC.

This clone appeared a few times. This chain uses TRBV9 with TRBJ2-7; maybe TRBD2 (5 bases). Germline assignment: CDR1 SGDLS and CDR2 YYNGEE. V lost 4 bases, J lost 3 bases, and 29 bases lay in between. The CDR3 has 19 amino acids. This CDR3 reads CASSPGETVVIPAVYEQYF. CDR3 nucleotide sequence: TGTGCCAGCAGCCCCGGGGAGACCGTCGTAATCCCCGCGGTCTACGAGCAGTACTTC.

The chain uses TRBV7-2 and TRBJ2-2; possibly TRBD1 or TRBD2 for D (5 bases each). V was shortened by 1 base and J by 6 bases, with 9 bases between the two germline ends. The CDR3 runs 14 residues. Germline V gene data show CDR1 as SGHTA and CDR2 as FQGNSA. Here the CDR3 DNA reads TGTGCCAGCAGCTTAGGGATGGGACCCGGGGAGCTGTTTTTT. Protein sequence: CASSLGMGPGELFF.

This chain uses TRBV7-2 with TRBJ2-7; D may correspond to TRBD1 or TRBD2 (5 bases each). Germline V gives CDR1 SGHTA, CDR2 FQGNSA. The V gene lost 1 base and the J gene lost 5 bases, with 15 bases spanning the gap. The CDR3 runs to 15 residues. The CDR3, as DNA: TGTGCCAGCAGCTTAGTTGAGGGGTCCCGCGACGAGCAGTACTTC. Protein product: CASSLVEGSRDEQYF.

V and J are TRBV29-1 and TRBJ2-2; weak D call: TRBD1 (6 bases). Trimming removed 6 bases from V and 6 bases from J, with 17 bases in between. Germline V gene data show CDR1 as SQVTM and CDR2 as ANQGSEA. This CDR3 is 14 amino acids long. The DNA of the CDR3 is TGCAGCGTCCCAAGGGGGAGTTCATCCGGGGAGCTGTTTTTT. Protein product: CSVPRGSSSGELFF.

The chain carries TRBV11-2 and TRBJ2-3; 8 bases are shared with TRBD2. Germline V CDR1 and CDR2: SGHAT, FQNNGV. This CDR3 is built from 15 residues. Trimming at V came to 7 bases and at J to 1 base, leaving 7 bases not matched to a gene. CDR3 protein: CASNPLAERTDTQYF. DNA of the CDR3: TGTGCCAGCAACCCACTAGCGGAACGCACAGATACGCAGTATTTT.

The chain recombines TRBV7-3 with TRBJ2-7, with D hard to call. The CDR3 is made up of 16 amino acids. Germline V CDR1 and CDR2: SGHTA, FQGTGA. Trimming shortened V by 4 bases and J by 3 bases, and 19 bases separated the two germline ends. CDR3 DNA sequence: TGTGCCAGCAGCTCTGTTGACATCCCGGTAAGCTACGAGCAGTACTTC. Translated: CASSSVDIPVSYEQYF.

This clone occurred a few times. The rearrangement uses TRBV9 and TRBJ2-1; D not certain. Trimming cost V 0 bases and J 10 bases, with 11 bases left between them. Germline V gene sequence: CDR1 SGDLS, CDR2 YYNGEE. CDR3 length equals 13 residues. CDR3 region: CASSVVGYREQFF. CDR3 bases: TGTGCCAGCAGCGTAGTGGGCTATAGGGAGCAGTTCTTC.

This chain links TRBV28 with TRBJ2-1, with 7 bases lining up with TRBD2. The CDR3 totals 15 residues. The ends lost 6 bases at V and 7 bases at J; junction bases unmatched: 12. CDR1 and CDR2 (germline): MDHEN, SYDVKM. CDR3 in amino acids: CASRITSAGVNEQFF. Here the CDR3 DNA reads TGTGCCAGCAGGATAACTAGCGCTGGGGTGAATGAGCAGTTCTTC.

The chain has TRBV5-1 and TRBJ2-7; D not resolved. The length of the CDR3 is 11 residues. Germline V gene sequence: CDR1 SGHRS, CDR2 YFSETQ. V lost 10 bases and J lost 2, with 10 bases in between. This chain's CDR3 is CASRETYEQYF. The CDR3 region has the DNA TGCGCCTCCCGCGAGACCTACGAGCAGTACTTC.

This chain links TRBV30 with TRBJ2-1; D is uncertain. CDR3 size: 12 residues. CDR1 and CDR2 from the germline V gene are GTSNPN and SVGIG (reference sequence). The ends were cut back, 1 base at V and 3 bases at J, with 4 bases in the middle. The CDR3 loop is CAWSANYNEQFF. CDR3 bases: TGTGCCTGGAGTGCGAACTACAATGAGCAGTTCTTC.

The J gene is TRBJ1-1, the V gene TRBV6-6, with 9 bases aligning to TRBD1. J lost 4 bases, V lost 0 bases, and 0 bases had no gene match. Looked up from germline, CDR1 is MNHNY and CDR2 is SVGAGI (reference sequence). The CDR3 covers 14 residues. As DNA, the CDR3 is TGTGCCAGCAGTTACTCGACAGGGGGCACTGAAGCTTTCTTT. This gives the protein CASSYSTGGTEAFF.

V and J are TRBV27 and TRBJ2-7; 9 nucleotides align to TRBD1. Germline CDR1 reads MNHEY; CDR2 reads SMNVEV (reference sequence). Trimming cost V 5 bases and J 5 bases; bases outside gene matches: 7. The length of the CDR3 is 14 residues. CDR3 bases: TGTGCCAGCAGTCTCCGGGACAGGGACGACGAGCAGTACTTC. This sequence encodes CASSLRDRDDEQYF.

This chain uses TRBV9 with TRBJ2-1; D not resolved. The CDR3 consists of 14 residues. V lost 2 bases, J lost 5 bases, and 11 bases lay in between. Germline CDR1 is SGDLS and CDR2 is YYNGEE. In DNA form, the CDR3 reads TGTGCCAGCAGCGTTGGTGGCTTCGACAATGAGCAGTTCTTC. It encodes CASSVGGFDNEQFF.